This T cell receptor beta chain appears in the sequencing data of a study of shared clonotypes between healthy human individuals. Notes on the study in general: Clonotypes which were not shared had lower generation probabilities than clonotypes that all four donors shared.

A CD45RA+ naive subset and a CD45RA-negative memory subset were split from CD4+ cells. Clones were read by immunoSEQ multiplex PCR, and TCRdb kept only the in-frame ones, dropping some. The data show 650,000 to 800,000 clones, roughly 72% seen once. Germline V CDR1 and CDR2: SGHRS, YFSETQ. Trimming at V came to 4 bases and at J to 5 bases, leaving 4 bases not matched to a gene. This CDR3 region has 14 residues. The table lists this clone with a few counts. What it binds is unknown. Sequencing was done on a sample of memory CD4+ T cells sorted from blood. Sample subset: CD45RA-negative fraction. The receptor comes from a woman aged 25-40 years in good health. This rearrangement joins TRBV5-1 to TRBJ1-5; 9 nucleotides agree with TRBD1. The CDR3 DNA reads TGCGCCAGCAGCCCTACAGGGGGCTATCAGCCCCAGCATTTT. Amino acid sequence: CASSPTGGYQPQHF.